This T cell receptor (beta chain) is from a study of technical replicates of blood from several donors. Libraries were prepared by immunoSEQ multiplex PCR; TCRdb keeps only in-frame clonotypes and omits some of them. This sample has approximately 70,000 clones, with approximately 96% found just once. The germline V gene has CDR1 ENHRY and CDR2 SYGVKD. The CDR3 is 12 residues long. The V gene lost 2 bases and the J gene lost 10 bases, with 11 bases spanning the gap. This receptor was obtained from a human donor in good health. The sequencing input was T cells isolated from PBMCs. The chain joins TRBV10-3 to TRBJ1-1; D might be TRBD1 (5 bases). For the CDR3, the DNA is TGTGCCATCAGTGAGCAACCGGGGGTAGCTTTCTTT. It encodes CAISEQPGVAFF.